Below, 6 T cell receptor beta chains from the same sample are listed, as sequenced in a study of CD8 T cells in Susac syndrome. RNA totalling roughly 0.45 to 1 ug underwent reverse transcription with random hexamers. Via MiXCR, TCRdb re-called the immunoSEQ multiplex PCR reads, giving one row per CDR3 protein. Of 150,000 to 200,000 distinct CDR3 sequences in the sample, about 95% were seen once. Sample: CD8+ T cells from PBMCs. These receptors were obtained from a human donor with multiple sclerosis.

This clonotype was observed once. The chain joins TRBV11-2 to TRBJ2-1; D gene ambiguous. Looked up from germline, CDR1 is SGHAT and CDR2 is FQNNGV. Trimming took 1 base from V and 5 from J, leaving 12 bases between them. The CDR3 extends over 15 amino acids. The CDR3 DNA reads as TGTGCCAGCAGCTTAGGGGCAGGACCTCACAATGAGCAGTTCTTC. Its translation: CASSLGAGPHNEQFF. Full variable domain (missing parts from reference TRBV11-2 and TRBJ2-1): EAGVAQSPRYKIIEKRQSVAFWCNPISGHATLYWYQQILGQGPKLLIQFQNNGVVDDSQLPKDRFSAERLKGVDSTLKIQPAKLEDSAVYLCASSLGAGPHNEQFFGPGTRLTVL.

This chain joins TRBV6-5 and TRBJ1-1, with D perhaps matching TRBD1 (5 bases). The CDR3 has 16 amino acids. The germline V gene encodes CDR1 MNHEY and CDR2 SVGAGI. V was cut by 0 bases and J by 3 bases, with 14 bases left in between. The CDR3 sequence: CASSYSKLGGDTEAFF. CDR3 coding DNA: TGTGCCAGCAGTTACTCAAAGTTGGGGGGAGACACTGAAGCTTTCTTT.

DNA of the CDR3: TGCAGCGCTAGAGGAGCGGGAGCGGTGTCCAATGAGCAGTTCTTC. This gives the protein CSARGAGAVSNEQFF. The rearrangement links TRBV29-1 to TRBJ2-1, with 8 bases lining up with TRBD2. CDR3 length: 15 residues. Germline lookup yields CDR1 SQVTM and CDR2 ANQGSEA. Unmatched junction bases numbered 14, after V lost 7 bases and J lost 6 bases.

The rearrangement links TRBV2 to TRBJ1-1; D is unclear. Trimming left V 1 base short and J 11 bases short, with 11 bases between. CDR3 length equals 12 residues. Per the germline V gene, CDR1 is SNHLY and CDR2 is FYNNEI. The CDR3 region has the DNA TGTGCCAGCAGTGAAGGTAACGTGCCCGCTTTCTTT. This encodes CASSEGNVPAFF. The full variable domain, rest sourced from reference TRBV2 and TRBJ1-1, is EPEVTQTPSHQVTQMGQEVILRCVPISNHLYFYWYRQILGQKVEFLVSFYNNEISEKSEIFDDQFSVERPDGSNFTLKIRSTKLEDSAMYFCASSEGNVPAFFGQGTRLTVV.

V is TRBV5-1 and J is TRBJ2-6, with D hard to call. The germline V and J ends were trimmed by 5 bases and 2 bases, with 14 bases remaining between them. CDR3 length equals 16 residues. Looked up from germline, CDR1 is SGHRS and CDR2 is YFSETQ. The CDR3 protein is CASSDTSRAGANVLTF. The DNA of the CDR3 is TGCGCCAGCAGTGATACGTCAAGAGCTGGGGCCAACGTCCTGACTTTC.

V and J are TRBV7-9 and TRBJ2-1; the match to TRBD1 covers 8 bases. Looked up from germline, CDR1 is SEHNR and CDR2 is FQNEAQ (reference sequence). Germline trimming cut 4 bases from V and 3 bases from J; bases unmatched to any gene: 8. The length of the CDR3 is 16 residues. The CDR3 nucleotides are TGTGCCAGCAGCTCAGTGACCGGGACAGGCTACAATGAGCAGTTCTTC. Encoded protein: CASSSVTGTGYNEQFF.